The sequence of this T cell receptor (beta chain) was determined in a study of cytomegalovirus exposure and HLA in healthy donors. Study background: Most donors, 70% to 85% of around 400 genotyped, fell in the Caucasian-associated ancestry cluster.

On this clone itself: Its target is unknown.

The V gene end was trimmed by 5 bases and the J gene end by 1 base; junction bases not matched to a gene: 7. The V gene's germline CDR1 is SGHTA and CDR2 FQGNSA. There are 15 residues in the CDR3. Study-wide results and caveats: Sequencing had likely introduced a cluster of highly shared sequence variants as an artifact. Only CMV serostatus was available as immune exposure information.

The PCR employed 60 Vbeta primers together with 13 Jbeta primers. The protocol was immunoSEQ multiplex PCR, while the TCRdb copy is restricted to in-frame clones and leaves out a portion. Of under 140,000 clones detected, about 90% appear once; the ten largest clones hold around 1.9%. The TCR originated in a man aged 35-49 years in good health and CMV-seronegative. Material for sequencing was PBMCs. This chain connects TRBV7-2 to TRBJ1-1; 7 bases are shared with TRBD1. The CDR3 DNA sequence: TGTGCCAGCAGCCCCAGACAGGGAAGGAACACTGAAGCTTTCTTT. Translating gives CASSPRQGRNTEAFF.